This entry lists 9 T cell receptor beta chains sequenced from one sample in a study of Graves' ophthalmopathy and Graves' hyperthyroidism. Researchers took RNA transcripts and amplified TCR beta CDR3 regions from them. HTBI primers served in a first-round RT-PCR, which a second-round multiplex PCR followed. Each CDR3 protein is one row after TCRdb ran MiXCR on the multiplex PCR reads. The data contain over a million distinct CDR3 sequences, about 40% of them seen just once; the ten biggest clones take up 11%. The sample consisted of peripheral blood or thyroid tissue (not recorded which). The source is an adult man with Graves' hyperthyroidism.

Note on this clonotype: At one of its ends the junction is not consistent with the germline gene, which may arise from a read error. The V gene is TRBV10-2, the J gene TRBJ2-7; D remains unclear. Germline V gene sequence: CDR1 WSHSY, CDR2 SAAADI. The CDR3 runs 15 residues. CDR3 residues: CASHMIDRSPYEQYF. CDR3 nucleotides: TGTGCCAGCCACATGATTGACCGAAGTCCCTACGAGCAGTACTTC.

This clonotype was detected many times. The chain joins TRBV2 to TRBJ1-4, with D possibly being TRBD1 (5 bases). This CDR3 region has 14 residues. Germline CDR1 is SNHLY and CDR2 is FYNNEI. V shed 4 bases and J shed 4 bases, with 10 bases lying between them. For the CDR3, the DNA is TGTGCCAGCAGTGCAAGACAGCTTAATGAAAAACTGTTTTTT. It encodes CASSARQLNEKLFF.

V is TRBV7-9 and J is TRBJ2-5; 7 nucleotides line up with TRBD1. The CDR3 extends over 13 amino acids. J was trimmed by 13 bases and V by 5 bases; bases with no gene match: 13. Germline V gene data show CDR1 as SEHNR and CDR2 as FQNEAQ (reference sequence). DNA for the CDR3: TGTGCCAGCAGCCGAACGACAGGGAACATGAGGTACTTC. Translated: CASSRTTGNMRYF.

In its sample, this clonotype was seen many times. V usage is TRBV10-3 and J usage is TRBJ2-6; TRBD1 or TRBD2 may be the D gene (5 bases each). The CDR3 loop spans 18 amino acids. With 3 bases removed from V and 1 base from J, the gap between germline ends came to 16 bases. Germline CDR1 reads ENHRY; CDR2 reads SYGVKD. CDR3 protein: CAISDWTGLISGANVLTF. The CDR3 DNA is TGTGCCATCAGTGATTGGACGGGGCTCATTTCTGGGGCCAACGTCCTGACTTTC.

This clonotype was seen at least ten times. In nucleotides, the CDR3 is TGTGCCAGCAGCACAGTAGGAGGGCAAGAGACCCAGTACTTC. Its translation: CASSTVGGQETQYF. The chain has TRBV7-3 and TRBJ2-5; possible D gene TRBD2, 6 bases. Germline lookup yields CDR1 SGHTA and CDR2 FQGTGA. The CDR3 has 14 amino acids. V shed 5 bases and J shed 2 bases, with 12 bases lying between them.

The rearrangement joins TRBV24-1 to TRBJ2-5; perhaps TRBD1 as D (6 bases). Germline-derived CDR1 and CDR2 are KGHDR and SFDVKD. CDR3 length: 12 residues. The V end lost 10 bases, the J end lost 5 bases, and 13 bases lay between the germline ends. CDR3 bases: TGTGCCACGGGGGCCGGACGGGAGACCCAGTACTTC. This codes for CATGAGRETQYF.

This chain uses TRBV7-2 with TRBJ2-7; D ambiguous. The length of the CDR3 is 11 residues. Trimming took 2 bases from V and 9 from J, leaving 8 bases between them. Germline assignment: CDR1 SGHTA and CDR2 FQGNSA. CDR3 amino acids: CASSLTFGQYF. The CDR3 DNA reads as TGTGCCAGCAGCTTAACTTTCGGGCAGTACTTC.

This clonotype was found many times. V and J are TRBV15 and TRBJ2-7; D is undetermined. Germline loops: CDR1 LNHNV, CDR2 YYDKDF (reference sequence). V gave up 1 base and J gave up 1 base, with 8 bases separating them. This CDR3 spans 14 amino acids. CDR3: CATSRGTTSYEQYF. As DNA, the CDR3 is TGTGCCACCAGCAGAGGTACTACGTCCTACGAGCAGTACTTC.

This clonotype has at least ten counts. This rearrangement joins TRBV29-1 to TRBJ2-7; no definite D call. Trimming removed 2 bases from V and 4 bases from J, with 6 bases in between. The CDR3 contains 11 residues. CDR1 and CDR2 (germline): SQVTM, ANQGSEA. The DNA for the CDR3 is TGCAGCGTTGAAACGTGGTACGAGCAGTACTTC. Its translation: CSVETWYEQYF.